A single sample is the source of the 23 T cell receptor beta chains below, sequenced in a study of T cells in Graves' hyperthyroidism and ophthalmopathy. Researchers amplified the TCR beta CDR3 regions from RNA transcripts. A set of HTBI primers served as the primers for a first-round RT-PCR of the TCR CDR3. Each CDR3 protein gets one entry after TCRdb re-called the multiplex PCR reads with MiXCR. Here the sample spans 300,000 to 450,000 distinct CDR3 sequences, just under 15% being singletons. The sequencing sample was made of blood. Receptors originate from a woman aged 25 to 39 with Graves' hyperthyroidism.

This clonotype was recorded many times. The chain joins TRBV3-1 to TRBJ1-5; D is uncertain. The length of the CDR3 is 13 residues. Germline V CDR1 and CDR2: LGHDT, YNNKEL (reference sequence). V was trimmed by 0 bases and J by 7 bases, leaving 7 bases between them. In DNA form, the CDR3 reads TGTGCCAGCAGCCAAGACTCCAACCAGCCCCAGCATTTT. Protein product: CASSQDSNQPQHF. Supplemented by reference TRBV3-1 and TRBJ1-5, the full variable domain reads DTAVSQTPKYLVTQMGNDKSIKCEQNLGHDTMYWYKQDSKKFLKIMFSYNNKELIINETVPNRFSPKSPDKAHLNLHINSLELGDSAVYFCASSQDSNQPQHFGDGTRLSIL.

There are a few counts of this clonotype. J is TRBJ2-7 and V is TRBV7-9, with 8 bases matching TRBD1. The V and J ends lost 6 bases and 4 bases, in that order; junction bases with no gene match: 11. From germline, CDR1 is SEHNR and CDR2 FQNEAQ (reference sequence). The CDR3 consists of 15 residues. CDR3 bases: TGTGCCAGCAGTACCCTCCAGGGGGCGGCGTACGAGCAGTACTTC. It translates to CASSTLQGAAYEQYF.

The table lists this clonotype with a few counts. The gene calls are TRBV5-1 and TRBJ2-7; D possibly corresponds to TRBD2 (7 bases). Between the trimmed V and J ends, which lost 6 bases and 1 base, there was a span of 17 bases. The CDR3 is made up of 15 amino acids. The germline gives CDR1 SGHRS, CDR2 YFSETQ. The CDR3 bases are TGCGCCAGCAAGGGGGGAGGGACCTCTTCCTACGAGCAGTACTTC. Its protein product is CASKGGGTSSYEQYF.

The J gene is TRBJ2-1, the V gene TRBV5-1; no clear D gene. The length of the CDR3 is 14 residues. From germline, CDR1 is SGHRS and CDR2 YFSETQ. Trimming shortened V by 1 base and J by 6 bases, and 11 bases separated the two germline ends. This chain's CDR3 is CASSLKGSSNEQFF. The CDR3 DNA follows: TGCGCCAGCAGCTTGAAAGGCAGTAGCAATGAGCAGTTCTTC. The whole variable domain, filled in from reference TRBV5-1 and TRBJ2-1, reads KAGVTQTPRYLIKTRGQQVTLSCSPISGHRSVSWYQQTPGQGLQFLFEYFSETQRNKGNFPGRFSGRQFSNSRSEMNVSTLELGDSALYLCASSLKGSSNEQFFGPGTRLTVL.

This clonotype has a count of ten or more. The CDR3 loop is CASRTTSGRSLYNEQFF. The CDR3 DNA follows: TGTGCCAGCCGAACTACTAGCGGGAGAAGTCTCTACAATGAGCAGTTCTTC. This sequence joins TRBV4-2 and TRBJ2-1; TRBD2 matches at 11 bases. The length of the CDR3 is 17 residues. The trim removed 8 bases at V and 3 bases at J, leaving 12 bases unmatched. The V gene's germline CDR1 is LGHNA and CDR2 YNFKEQ.

The sample holds many counts of this clonotype. The chain links TRBV11-3 to TRBJ2-1, with 12 bases lining up with TRBD1. Trimming at V came to 1 base and at J to 8 bases, leaving 3 bases not matched to a gene. The CDR3 runs to 15 residues. CDR1 and CDR2 (germline): SGHNT, YENEEA. CDR3 residues: CASSLGGQGAHEQFF. CDR3 coding DNA: TGTGCCAGCAGCTTAGGGGGACAGGGGGCACATGAGCAGTTCTTC. Looking up the rest from reference TRBV11-3 and TRBJ2-1 gives the full variable domain: EAGVVQSPRYKIIEKKQPVAFWCNPISGHNTLYWYLQNLGQGPELLIRYENEEAVDDSQLPKDRFSAERLKGVDSTLKIQPAELGDSAVYLCASSLGGQGAHEQFFGPGTRLTVL.

At least ten counts were recorded for this clonotype. The genes are TRBV18 and TRBJ2-3; TRBD2 is a possible D gene (5 bases). CDR3 length: 16 amino acids. With 3 bases removed from V and 0 bases from J, the gap between germline ends came to 13 bases. Germline values: CDR1 KGHSH, CDR2 LQKENI. The CDR3 loop reads CASSPRADPSTDTQYF. CDR3 nucleotides: TGTGCCAGCTCACCGAGGGCAGACCCTAGCACAGATACGCAGTATTTT.

This clonotype was counted many times. The chain couples TRBV4-1 to TRBJ2-7; 9 positions agree with TRBD1. This CDR3 spans 15 amino acids. The trim removed 1 base at V and 1 base at J, leaving 2 bases unmatched. CDR1 MGHRA and CDR2 YSYEKL come from the germline V gene. The CDR3 reads CASSQAGTGSYEQYF. DNA for the CDR3: TGCGCCAGCAGCCAAGCCGGGACAGGGTCCTACGAGCAGTACTTC.

This clonotype showed up many times. Germline and junction disagree at one end, which may indicate a read error. V usage is TRBV5-1 and J usage is TRBJ2-7; D unresolved. The CDR3 is 13 amino acids. CDR1 and CDR2 from the germline V gene are SGHRS and YFSETQ. For the CDR3, the DNA is TGTGCCAGCAGCTTGGACGGATCCTACGAGCAGTACTTC. It is translated as CASSLDGSYEQYF.

The chain joins TRBV29-1 to TRBJ1-4; the match to TRBD1 covers 8 bases. There are 14 residues in the CDR3. CDR1 and CDR2 (germline): SQVTM, ANQGSEA. V was clipped by 4 bases and J by 6 bases; unmatched bases: 7. CDR3 residues: CSVAPGGWDEKLFF. For the CDR3, the DNA is TGCAGCGTTGCTCCAGGGGGCTGGGATGAAAAACTGTTTTTT. The variable domain in full, completed from reference TRBV29-1 and TRBJ1-4, reads SAVISQKPSRDICQRGTSLTIQCQVDSQVTMMFWYRQQPGQSLTLIATANQGSEATYESGFVIDKFPISRPNLTFSTLTVSNMSPEDSSIYLCSVAPGGWDEKLFFGSGTQLSVL.

This clonotype has at least ten counts. V gene TRBV2 combines with J gene TRBJ2-3; D may be TRBD1 or TRBD2 (6 bases each). There are 14 residues in the CDR3. The V end lost 4 bases, the J end lost 4 bases, and 12 bases lay between the germline ends. The germline gives CDR1 SNHLY, CDR2 FYNNEI. CDR3 protein: CASSGMGGADTQYF. The CDR3 nucleotides read TGTGCCAGCAGTGGGATGGGGGGCGCAGATACGCAGTATTTT.

This clonotype was recorded many times. CDR3 bases: TGTGCCAGCAGGCGACAGGGAGGGGAGACCCAGTACTTC. It codes for CASRRQGGETQYF. The chain joins TRBV28 to TRBJ2-5; either TRBD1 or TRBD2 may supply D (7 bases each). The germline V gene has CDR1 MDHEN and CDR2 SYDVKM. V lost 6 bases, J lost 5 bases, and 13 bases lay in between. There are 13 residues in the CDR3.

J is TRBJ1-4 and V is TRBV6-1; the D is unclear. The CDR3 has 15 residues. Trimming removed 7 bases from V and 5 bases from J, with 17 bases in between. Germline CDR1 is MNHNS and CDR2 is SASEGT. CDR3 residues: CASTGLPHENEKLFF. In nucleotides, the CDR3 is TGTGCCAGCACGGGTCTTCCGCACGAGAATGAAAAACTGTTTTTT.

This clonotype has a count of ten or more. The chain employs TRBV7-2 and TRBJ2-7; the D is unclear. Per germline, CDR1 SGHTA and CDR2 FQGNSA. The germline V and J ends were trimmed by 0 bases and 0 bases, with 9 bases remaining between them. CDR3 length: 15 residues. The CDR3 DNA reads as TGTGCCAGCAGCTTAGCGGGTGGGCCCTCCTACGAGCAGTACTTC. Its protein is CASSLAGGPSYEQYF. Full variable domain (outside the CDR3, taken from reference TRBV7-2 and TRBJ2-7): GAGVSQSPSNKVTEKGKDVELRCDPISGHTALYWYRQSLGQGLEFLIYFQGNSAPDKSGLPSDRFSAERTGGSVSTLTIQRTQQEDSAVYLCASSLAGGPSYEQYFGPGTRLTVT.

As concerns this clonotype: A much more abundant neighbour one base away suggests this may be a read error. The chain recombines TRBV27 with TRBJ2-1, with 9 nucleotides matching TRBD2. Germline V gives CDR1 MNHEY, CDR2 SMNVEV (reference sequence). The CDR3 extends over 16 amino acids. After removal of 2 bases from V and 7 bases from J, the junction contained 9 bases not matched to a gene. The chain's CDR3 is CASSLAAGGSGNEQFF. CDR3 nucleotides: TGTGCCAGCAGTTTAGCTGCGGGAGGGTCGGGGAATGAGCAGTTCTTC.

This clonotype was counted ten times or more. This chain connects TRBV30 to TRBJ2-1, with TRBD1 matching over 8 bases. The V segment lost 3 bases and the J segment 2 bases; nucleotides outside the gene matches: 6. This CDR3 contains 15 residues. From germline, CDR1 is GTSNPN and CDR2 SVGIG (reference sequence). In DNA, the CDR3 is TGTGCCTGGAGCCGGACAGGGAAAGCCTACAATGAGCAGTTCTTC. Translation gives CAWSRTGKAYNEQFF.

The sample holds many counts of this clonotype. This rearrangement joins TRBV20-1 to TRBJ2-2, with D perhaps assigned TRBD1 or TRBD2 (5 bases each). V was shortened by 0 bases and J by 1 base, with 9 bases between the two germline ends. The CDR3 totals 15 residues. Germline V lookup: CDR1 DFQATT, CDR2 SNEGSKA (reference sequence). The CDR3 bases are TGCAGTGCTAGAGATGGGGGATTGAACACCGGGGAGCTGTTTTTT. This gives the protein CSARDGGLNTGELFF.

In its sample, this clonotype was seen once. The J gene is TRBJ1-1, the V gene TRBV11-1; 7 nucleotides align to TRBD1. The CDR3 length is 16 residues. Germline V gene lookup returns CDR1 SGHAT and CDR2 FQDESV (reference sequence). With V trimmed by 5 bases and J by 1 base, 10 bases remained unmatched. CDR3 bases: TGTGCCAGCAGCCGAACGACAGGGAGCCAGAACACTGAAGCTTTCTTT. This codes for CASSRTTGSQNTEAFF.

This clonotype appeared many times. The genes are TRBV24-1 and TRBJ2-1; D uncertain. Trimming shortened V by 0 bases and J by 8 bases, and 7 bases separated the two germline ends. The CDR3 is 13 residues long. Germline lookup yields CDR1 KGHDR and CDR2 SFDVKD. The CDR3 spells CATSDLGLYEQFF. The DNA for the CDR3 is TGTGCCACCAGTGATTTGGGCCTGTATGAGCAGTTCTTC.

This clonotype appeared many times. V usage is TRBV9 and J usage is TRBJ1-5; maybe TRBD1 (6 bases). Germline loops: CDR1 SGDLS, CDR2 YYNGEE. The CDR3 covers 13 residues. V shed 4 bases and J shed 6 bases, with 11 bases lying between them. The CDR3 bases are TGTGCCAGCAGCCGGGACACCATTCAGCCCCAGCATTTT. Translation gives CASSRDTIQPQHF.

The chain uses TRBV9 and TRBJ2-5, with a tentative D call TRBD2 (5 bases). Deletions cut 3 bases from V and 5 bases from J, with 11 bases between. Germline V lookup: CDR1 SGDLS, CDR2 YYNGEE. The CDR3 runs to 13 residues. As DNA, the CDR3 is TGTGCCAGCAGCGCCACTAGTATTGAGACCCAGTACTTC. Residues: CASSATSIETQYF. The full variable domain, in which reference TRBV9 and TRBJ2-5 provide the parts outside the CDR3, is DSGVTQTPKHLITATGQRVTLRCSPRSGDLSVYWYQQSLDQGLQFLIQYYNGEERAKGNILERFSAQQFPDLHSELNLSSLELGDSALYFCASSATSIETQYFGPGTRLLVL.

At least ten counts were recorded for this clonotype. This rearrangement joins TRBV28 to TRBJ1-5; TRBD1 agrees at 9 bases. Germline CDR1 MDHEN, CDR2 SYDVKM. With V trimmed by 6 bases and J by 6 bases, 9 bases remained unmatched. The CDR3 is 15 residues long. CDR3 loop: CASRLGTGFGQPQHF. The CDR3 nucleotides read TGTGCCAGCAGGCTGGGGACAGGGTTTGGTCAGCCCCAGCATTTT.

This clonotype was detected ten times or more. The chain links TRBV18 to TRBJ2-2; D is perhaps TRBD1 (6 bases). Germline V gene data show CDR1 as KGHSH and CDR2 as LQKENI. This CDR3 has 15 residues. V was clipped by 1 base and J by 4 bases, with 10 bases between them. The CDR3 DNA reads as TGTGCCAGCTCACCACGACAGGTCGCCACCGGGGAGCTGTTTTTT. It specifies CASSPRQVATGELFF.